Following are 24 T cell receptor beta chains from one sample sequenced in a study of cytotoxic CD8 clonotypes in ibrutinib-treated CLL. Produced via immunoSEQ multiplex PCR; TCRdb's table is partial and in-frame only. The sample holds more than 200,000 clones, about three quarters seen once. Specimen: PBMCs, collected after 24 months of ibrutinib treatment. All receptors come from a human donor with chronic lymphocytic leukemia.

The chain links TRBV6-5 to TRBJ2-7; 8 nucleotides align to TRBD1. The length of the CDR3 is 14 residues. From germline, CDR1 is MNHEY and CDR2 SVGAGI. Trimming removed 6 bases from V and 2 bases from J; junction bases left unmatched: 6. The CDR3: CASRRDRWAYEQYF. CDR3 coding DNA: TGTGCCAGCAGGAGGGACAGGTGGGCCTACGAGCAGTACTTC.

This chain connects TRBV29-1 to TRBJ2-7; 9 bases fit TRBD1. V shed 5 bases, J shed 2 bases, and the junction held 13 bases outside the gene matches. The CDR3 is 16 residues long. Germline CDR1 reads SQVTM; CDR2 reads ANQGSEA. The CDR3 DNA sequence: TGCAGCGTTCAGATACAGGGGGCGGTTGGCCCCTACGAGCAGTACTTC. Translation: CSVQIQGAVGPYEQYF.

The rearrangement uses TRBV13 and TRBJ1-2; D might be TRBD1 (6 bases). Trimming took 5 bases from V and 4 from J, leaving 14 bases between them. CDR3 length: 14 amino acids. Germline CDR1 is PRHDT and CDR2 is FYEKMQ (reference sequence). The CDR3 loop reads CASSKRDNIYGYTF. The CDR3 bases are TGTGCCAGCAGCAAACGGGACAACATCTATGGCTACACCTTC.

The chain links TRBV6-6 to TRBJ1-2, with no clear D. The germline V gene encodes CDR1 MNHNY and CDR2 SVGAGI (reference sequence). Trimming removed 5 bases at V and 0 bases at J, with 7 bases between. The CDR3 sequence is 13 residues long. CDR3 nucleotide sequence: TGTGCCAGCAGTCACAAATCTAACTATGGCTACACCTTC. It yields the protein CASSHKSNYGYTF.

V and J are TRBV9 and TRBJ2-1; the D gene is possibly TRBD1 (6 bases). The CDR3 length is 15 residues. The V end lost 0 bases, the J end lost 7 bases, and 14 bases lay between the germline ends. CDR1 and CDR2 from the germline V gene are SGDLS and YYNGEE. As DNA, the CDR3 is TGTGCCAGCAGCGTAGTAGGGGGAGTGAGGAATGAGCAGTTCTTC. Translating gives CASSVVGGVRNEQFF.

The genes are TRBV7-9 and TRBJ2-5; D is perhaps TRBD1 or TRBD2 (5 bases each). The CDR3 has 16 amino acids. Trimming cost V 4 bases and J 4 bases, with 19 bases left between them. The germline V gene encodes CDR1 SEHNR and CDR2 FQNEAQ (reference sequence). The CDR3 DNA sequence: TGTGCCAGCAGCTCCTGGGTAGGTGGGACGGCAGAGACCCAGTACTTC. Its protein product is CASSSWVGGTAETQYF.

The chain links TRBV5-1 to TRBJ2-5, with 7 bases fitting TRBD1. J gave up 3 bases and V 2 bases, and 4 bases lay outside the gene matches. Germline loops: CDR1 SGHRS, CDR2 YFSETQ. The CDR3 is 14 residues long. As DNA, the CDR3 is TGCGCCAGCAGCTTCACAGGGGATGAAGAGACCCAGTACTTC. It encodes CASSFTGDEETQYF.

This clone was detected a few times. This chain uses TRBV5-1 with TRBJ2-1, with D perhaps assigned TRBD1 or TRBD2 (5 bases each). The germline CDR1 and CDR2 sequences are SGHRS and YFSETQ. This CDR3 comprises 15 residues. Trimming removed 4 bases at V and 6 bases at J, with 17 bases between. CDR3 sequence reads: CASSQSGTRGNEQFF. The CDR3 DNA reads as TGCGCCAGCAGCCAATCCGGGACCCGGGGCAATGAGCAGTTCTTC.

The CDR3 DNA is TGCGCCAGCAGCCGAGTACTGACAGCGACATCGGGGAAGATCAACTATGGCTACACCTTC. It translates to CASSRVLTATSGKINYGYTF. The chain links TRBV4-1 to TRBJ1-2; a weak D match, TRBD1 (5 bases). In germline, CDR1 is MGHRA, CDR2 YSYEKL. The CDR3 contains 20 residues. V was clipped by 4 bases and J by 2 bases, with 29 bases between them.

The gene calls are TRBV2 and TRBJ2-1, with D possibly being TRBD1 or TRBD2 (5 bases each). Germline V gene data show CDR1 as SNHLY and CDR2 as FYNNEI. CDR3 length: 14 residues. The ends were cut back, 8 bases at V and 0 bases at J, with 11 bases in the middle. The CDR3 sequence is CASGGVGSYNEQFF. In DNA, the CDR3 is TGTGCCAGCGGGGGAGTAGGCTCCTACAATGAGCAGTTCTTC.

The chain has TRBV18 and TRBJ1-1; D is perhaps TRBD1 (5 bases). There are 14 residues in the CDR3. Trimming stripped 3 bases from V and 3 bases from J, with 11 bases between. Per the germline V gene, CDR1 is KGHSH and CDR2 is LQKENI. CDR3 region: CASSPTLGDTEAFF. DNA of the CDR3: TGTGCCAGCTCACCGACGCTGGGGGACACTGAAGCTTTCTTT. The full variable domain, with the rest looked up from reference TRBV18 and TRBJ1-1, is NAGVMQNPRHLVRRRGQEARLRCSPMKGHSHVYWYRQLPEEGLKFMVYLQKENIIDESGMPKERFSAEFPKEGPSILRIQQVVRGDSAAYFCASSPTLGDTEAFFGQGTRLTVV.

The CDR3 nucleotides are TGTGCCAGCAGCCCACCACAGACCGTCGAGCAGTACTTC. Amino acid sequence: CASSPPQTVEQYF. The V call is TRBV9, the J call TRBJ2-7; D remains ambiguous. The germline V gene has CDR1 SGDLS and CDR2 YYNGEE. The V end was cut by 4 bases, the J end by 6 bases, with 14 bases between. There are 13 residues in the CDR3.

This rearrangement joins TRBV10-3 to TRBJ1-4; D is possibly TRBD1 (5 bases). Trimming cost V 10 bases and J 8 bases, with 14 bases left between them. CDR1 is ENHRY and CDR2 is SYGVKD in the germline V gene. The CDR3 consists of 12 residues. The CDR3 nucleotides read TGTGCCAGCCGGGGCAGGGACGAAAAACTGTTTTTT. Amino acid sequence: CASRGRDEKLFF.

This clone was picked up a small number of times. This chain links TRBV27 with TRBJ2-7, with unresolved D. The CDR3 totals 12 residues. V was pared by 5 bases and J by 0 bases, with 5 bases between. The germline CDR1 and CDR2 sequences are MNHEY and SMNVEV (reference sequence). CDR3: CASSPPSYEQYF. DNA of the CDR3: TGTGCCAGCAGTCCCCCCTCCTACGAGCAGTACTTC.

This clone was seen a few times. The V gene is TRBV27, the J gene TRBJ2-7; 14 nucleotides align to TRBD2. Per the germline V gene, CDR1 is MNHEY and CDR2 is SMNVEV (reference sequence). The ends lost 5 bases at V and 9 bases at J; junction bases unmatched: 9. The CDR3 covers 15 residues. The CDR3 here is CASSVGTSGRTGQYF. The CDR3 DNA is TGTGCCAGCAGTGTAGGGACTAGCGGGAGAACCGGGCAGTACTTC.

This chain links TRBV28 with TRBJ2-1, with D possibly being TRBD2 (6 bases). Trimming took off 3 bases at V and 4 bases at J, with 13 bases between the two ends. The germline V gene encodes CDR1 MDHEN and CDR2 SYDVKM. This CDR3 has 15 residues. The CDR3 sequence: CASSFYGRGYNEQFF. In DNA, the CDR3 is TGTGCCAGCAGTTTTTACGGGAGAGGTTACAATGAGCAGTTCTTC.

The chain employs TRBV10-3 and TRBJ1-1, with D hard to call. The CDR3 sequence is 14 residues long. V lost 7 bases to trimming and J lost 2 bases, with 14 bases between them. In germline, CDR1 is ENHRY, CDR2 SYGVKD. The CDR3, as DNA: TGTGCCATCACCCCACACCAAACCAACACTGAAGCTTTCTTT. Its translation: CAITPHQTNTEAFF.

The CDR3 reads CASSVRDRAQNTQYF. The CDR3 nucleotides are TGTGCCAGCAGCGTTCGGGACAGGGCCCAGAATACGCAGTATTTT. This chain joins TRBV9 and TRBJ2-3; 9 positions match TRBD1. Per germline, CDR1 SGDLS and CDR2 YYNGEE. The V segment lost 2 bases and the J segment 7 bases; nucleotides outside the gene matches: 8. The CDR3 is made up of 15 amino acids.

This clone occurred a few times. The chain combines TRBV27 with TRBJ2-5, with 12 bases lining up with TRBD1. Losses at the gene ends were 7 bases for V and 5 bases for J; bases not matched to a gene: 8. The CDR3 loop spans 15 amino acids. Germline CDR1 is MNHEY and CDR2 is SMNVEV (reference sequence). CDR3 loop: CASTSGQGARETQYF. The CDR3 DNA sequence: TGTGCCAGCACCTCGGGACAGGGGGCGAGGGAGACCCAGTACTTC.

Here the CDR3 reads CASSLRAGGEDTQYF. The CDR3 DNA sequence: TGTGCCAGCAGCTTAAGGGCAGGGGGCGAAGATACGCAGTATTTT. V usage is TRBV11-2 and J usage is TRBJ2-3, with TRBD1 matching over 8 bases. J lost 5 bases, V lost 2 bases, and 6 bases had no gene match. The germline V gene has CDR1 SGHAT and CDR2 FQNNGV. The CDR3 is made up of 15 amino acids.

The rearrangement joins TRBV7-2 to TRBJ2-4; 10 positions match TRBD1. Germline V gives CDR1 SGHTA, CDR2 FQGNSA. Germline trimming cut 3 bases from V and 12 bases from J; bases unmatched to any gene: 11. The CDR3 totals 15 residues. This chain's CDR3 is CASSFGQGVGMGQYF. In DNA form, the CDR3 reads TGTGCCAGCAGCTTCGGACAGGGGGTAGGGATGGGTCAGTACTTC.

This clone came up a few times. CDR3 residues: CASSLTDREAGELFF. Written as DNA, the CDR3 is TGTGCCAGCAGCTTAACGGACAGGGAGGCCGGGGAGCTGTTTTTT. The chain employs TRBV7-3 and TRBJ2-2, with 8 bases matching TRBD1. This CDR3 has 15 residues. The V gene's germline CDR1 is SGHTA and CDR2 FQGTGA. The J segment lost 6 bases and the V segment lost 0 bases, leaving 3 bases of the junction unmatched.

The chain joins TRBV7-2 to TRBJ2-3; D is possibly TRBD1 or TRBD2 (5 bases each). This CDR3 has 15 amino acids. V was clipped by 5 bases and J by 0 bases, with 12 bases between them. Germline values: CDR1 SGHTA, CDR2 FQGNSA. The CDR3 reads CASSQDWGSTDTQYF. The CDR3 DNA follows: TGTGCCAGCAGCCAAGATTGGGGGAGCACAGATACGCAGTATTTT.

This clone was seen a few times. In DNA, the CDR3 is TGCGCCAGCAGCCAAGATTTCGGGACAGGGGGTTCTAACTATGGCTACACCTTC. Translation gives CASSQDFGTGGSNYGYTF. The chain links TRBV4-3 to TRBJ1-2, with 11 bases that match TRBD1. The CDR3 is 18 amino acids. The trim removed 0 bases at V and 0 bases at J, leaving 6 bases unmatched. In germline, CDR1 is LGHNA, CDR2 YSLEER.